The 15 T cell receptor beta chains below were found in one sample sequenced in a study of T cell changes during pregnancy in multiple sclerosis. The assay was immunoSEQ multiplex PCR, and TCRdb's table has in-frame clones only and misses some. The sample lists 79,000 or so clones, approximately 89% seen once, with 1.5% to 2% in the top ten. The material was peripheral blood, obtained in the first trimester of pregnancy. The origin of the receptors is a female donor in good health, enrolled as a control in a pregnancy study.

About this clone: The sample has other DNA sequences that encode this CDR3 too. The V call is TRBV4-1, the J call TRBJ2-5; no reliable D call. CDR3 size: 14 residues. Germline CDR1 reads MGHRA; CDR2 reads YSYEKL. V lost 1 base and J 5 bases, leaving 11 bases between the germline ends. CDR3 sequence reads: CASSQVGSGETQYF. The CDR3 region has the DNA TGCGCCAGCAGCCAAGTGGGCAGTGGGGAGACCCAGTACTTC.

The chain joins TRBV7-9 to TRBJ1-3, with TRBD1 identical over 7 bases. Germline assignment: CDR1 SEHNR and CDR2 FQNEAQ (reference sequence). The CDR3 runs to 14 residues. V was pared by 4 bases and J by 3 bases, with 3 bases of the junction left unmatched. This CDR3 is CASSSGQVGNTIYF. The CDR3 DNA sequence: TGTGCCAGCAGCTCCGGACAGGTTGGAAACACCATATATTTT.

The chain is built from TRBV25-1 and TRBJ2-3; 7 nucleotides match TRBD2. Germline CDR1 is MGHDK and CDR2 is SYGVNS. Trimming took 7 bases from V and 2 from J; bases not matched to a gene: 9. This CDR3 spans 15 amino acids. The CDR3 DNA sequence: TGTGCCAGCACTCGGGGAGGGGCGTCCACAGATACGCAGTATTTT. Residues: CASTRGGASTDTQYF. Filled out from reference TRBV25-1 and TRBJ2-3, the complete variable domain reads EADIYQTPRYLVIGTGKKITLECSQTMGHDKMYWYQQDPGMELHLIHYSYGVNSTEKGDLSSESTVSRIRTEHFPLTLESARPSHTSQYLCASTRGGASTDTQYFGPGTRLTVL.

The V gene is TRBV6-6, the J gene TRBJ2-3, with D maybe TRBD1 (8 bases). The CDR3 is made up of 16 amino acids. Trimming removed 0 bases at V and 0 bases at J, with 10 bases between. Germline loops: CDR1 MNHNY, CDR2 SVGAGI (reference sequence). The CDR3 nucleotides read TGTGCCAGCAGTTACTCACAGGGGGGGAGCACAGATACGCAGTATTTT. Translated: CASSYSQGGSTDTQYF.

In its sample, this clone was seen a few times. This sample includes further DNA sequences coding for the same CDR3. V and J are TRBV11-2 and TRBJ2-5; D is unresolved. The germline V and J ends were trimmed by 1 base and 5 bases, with 5 bases remaining between them. The CDR3 sequence is 12 residues long. From germline, CDR1 is SGHAT and CDR2 FQNNGV. Written as DNA, the CDR3 is TGTGCCAGCAGCTTAGGGCGGGAGACCCAGTACTTC. This encodes CASSLGRETQYF.

The chain links TRBV5-1 to TRBJ2-7; 8 nucleotides align to TRBD1. Germline lookup yields CDR1 SGHRS and CDR2 YFSETQ. V gave up 4 bases and J gave up 0 bases; unmatched junction bases: 6. The CDR3 loop spans 15 amino acids. The CDR3 sequence is CASSRDRSSSYEQYF. The DNA for the CDR3 is TGCGCCAGCAGCCGGGACAGGTCAAGCTCCTACGAGCAGTACTTC.

The rearrangement joins TRBV19 to TRBJ1-1; D perhaps matches TRBD1 (6 bases). The V and J ends lost 0 bases and 1 base respectively, with 9 bases between them. The germline CDR1 and CDR2 sequences are LNHDA and SQIVND (reference sequence). CDR3 length: 15 amino acids. This chain's CDR3 is CASSIDDRKNTEAFF. CDR3 DNA sequence: TGTGCCAGTAGTATAGACGACAGGAAGAACACTGAAGCTTTCTTT.

V and J are TRBV6-1 and TRBJ2-5; 7 nucleotides match TRBD2. Trimming removed 7 bases from V and 5 bases from J; junction bases left unmatched: 10. The CDR3 has 14 residues. Per the germline V gene, CDR1 is MNHNS and CDR2 is SASEGT. CDR3 protein: CASNTGGKVETQYF. The CDR3 DNA reads as TGTGCCAGCAACACGGGGGGTAAGGTCGAGACCCAGTACTTC.

The chain joins TRBV7-3 to TRBJ2-2; TRBD2 matches at 8 bases. The junction had 5 bases not matched to a gene; V was cut back by 2 bases and J by 0 bases. The CDR3 contains 17 residues. Germline CDR1 SGHTA, CDR2 FQGTGA. CDR3 amino acids: CASSLFSGGANTGELFF. In DNA form, the CDR3 reads TGTGCCAGCAGCTTATTTTCGGGGGGGGCGAACACCGGGGAGCTGTTTTTT. The complete variable domain, with remaining parts taken from reference TRBV7-3 and TRBJ2-2, reads GAGVSQTPSNKVTEKGKYVELRCDPISGHTALYWYRQSLGQGPEFLIYFQGTGAADDSGLPNDRFFAVRPEGSVSTLKIQRTERGDSAVYLCASSLFSGGANTGELFFGEGSRLTVL.

This clone appeared once. This chain joins TRBV2 and TRBJ2-3; D not resolved. The V end was cut by 6 bases, the J end by 3 bases, with 13 bases between. There are 14 residues in the CDR3. Germline values: CDR1 SNHLY, CDR2 FYNNEI. The CDR3 coding sequence is TGTGCCAGCAGGTCCAGTTCCATGACAGATACGCAGTATTTT. Translating it yields CASRSSSMTDTQYF.

This chain links TRBV7-3 with TRBJ2-7, with 11 bases identical to TRBD1. Per the germline V gene, CDR1 is SGHTA and CDR2 is FQGTGA. With 3 bases clipped from V and 3 bases from J, the junction kept 4 bases outside the gene matches. The CDR3 has 15 residues. CDR3 sequence: CASSLDGTGGYEQYF. DNA of the CDR3: TGTGCCAGCAGCTTGGACGGGACAGGGGGCTACGAGCAGTACTTC.

This rearrangement joins TRBV7-2 to TRBJ2-1; 10 bases align to TRBD2. Per germline, CDR1 SGHTA and CDR2 FQGNSA. J gave up 3 bases and V 2 bases, and 4 bases lay outside the gene matches. The CDR3 is 16 residues long. CDR3 coding DNA: TGTGCCAGCAGCTTACAAATAGCGGGGGGCTACAATGAGCAGTTCTTC. It codes for CASSLQIAGGYNEQFF.

The chain links TRBV15 to TRBJ2-6, with 8 bases identical to TRBD1. This CDR3 has 19 amino acids. Germline CDR1 LNHNV, CDR2 YYDKDF (reference sequence). The V and J ends lost 0 bases and 0 bases, in that order; junction bases with no gene match: 7. The CDR3 DNA reads TGTGCCACCAGCAGAGATCGGGGACAGGCGATCTCTGGGGCCAACGTCCTGACTTTC. Its protein product is CATSRDRGQAISGANVLTF.

This chain connects TRBV14 to TRBJ1-6; D is undetermined. The CDR3 sequence is 14 residues long. The V gene's germline CDR1 is SGHDN and CDR2 FVKESK. Trimming removed 1 base from V and 3 bases from J, with 4 bases in between. The CDR3 sequence is CASSQGRYNSPLHF. CDR3 in DNA: TGTGCCAGCAGCCAAGGTCGCTATAATTCACCCCTCCACTTT.

J is TRBJ2-5 and V is TRBV5-4, with 7 nucleotides matching TRBD2. V trimming: 0 bases; J trimming: 5 bases; junction bases outside the gene matches: 7. This CDR3 spans 15 amino acids. Germline V CDR1 and CDR2: SGHNT, YYREEE (reference sequence). Here the CDR3 reads CASSLVDGGSETQYF. The CDR3 coding sequence is TGTGCCAGCAGCTTGGTTGACGGGGGGTCGGAGACCCAGTACTTC.